This T cell receptor (beta chain) stems from a study of T cell repertoires in cytomegalovirus infection. Regarding the study as a whole: In two of eight donors, the top clonotype was HLA-C-restricted CMV-specific. The cumulative frequency of public TCR beta families distinguished individuals who carried CMV together with the relevant HLA.

This clonotype was observed a handful of times. Antigen specificity is unknown. TCRdb reprocessed the reads via MiXCR and lists one record per CDR3 protein. The repertoire consists of over 150,000 distinct CDR3 sequences, with roughly 19% occurring once and the leading ten covering approximately 2.9%. The CDR3 is 19 residues long. Trimming removed 5 bases from V and 6 bases from J; junction bases left unmatched: 18. The germline CDR1 and CDR2 sequences are SGHTA and FQGNSA. The sequence derives from a human donor in good health (CMV status not recorded). Some clones in this sample may be carry-over from other donors' samples. The genes are TRBV7-2 and TRBJ2-1, with 11 bases fitting TRBD2. The specimen sequenced was PBMCs. The DNA of the CDR3 is TGTGCCAGCAGCGCGAGGACTAGCGGGTATGACTTCCTAGTCAATGAGCAGTTCTTC. This sequence encodes CASSARTSGYDFLVNEQFF.